This TCR beta chain was sequenced for a study of blood T cells in healthy people across ages. Study conclusions and caveats: Underestimates were what the diversity estimates from one million T cells were considered to be.

Remarks on this clonotype: Its specificity is unknown.

A second 7 to 11 cycle PCR used barcoded and J-beta primers. TCRdb reprocessed the 5' RACE reads with MiXCR, giving one entry per CDR3 protein. Of hundreds of thousands of distinct CDR3 sequences detected, 49% appear once; the ten largest clones hold approximately 32%. CDR1 is SEHNR and CDR2 is FQNEAQ in the germline V gene (reference sequence). Trimming removed 0 bases from V and 2 bases from J, with 10 bases in between. The CDR3 loop spans 16 amino acids. The sample taken for sequencing was blood. The receptor's source is a woman between 55 and 75 years old in good health. The genes are TRBV7-9 and TRBJ2-2; D is undetermined. The chain's CDR3 is CASSLAGSYNTGELFF. Written as DNA, the CDR3 is TGTGCCAGCAGCTTAGCGGGCAGTTACAACACCGGGGAGCTGTTTTTT.